The source of this T cell receptor beta chain is a study of blood T cell repertoires in COVID-19 (dated by TCRdb to the early 2020s). For the study in its entirety: Collaborator samples came from the United States, Italy and Spain and covered acute and convalescent phases of COVID-19. The samples were drawn from two sources: the first 160 participants of the ongoing ImmuneRACE study, and 950 to 1,500 subjects contributed by 6 global collaborators. The repertoires were released in a freely available public database meant as a resource for research on the immune response to SARS-CoV-2. Where available, HLA class I and class II types were obtained from metadata supplied by the sample provider rather than from assay-based typing. Deeply sampled blood TCRbeta repertoires from subjects exposed to, actively infected with, or recovered from COVID-19 were included in the dataset. Sample metadata almost always included a de-identified subject ID, COVID-19 status, age in years and sex. The material from the prospective study consisted of cDNA or gDNA derived from T cells, B-cell-depleted T cells, or PBMCs.

Each collaborating institution followed its own protocols to collect whole blood in K2EDTA tubes. For TCRbeta analysis, collaborators shipped samples in one of three forms: frozen whole blood, isolated PBMCs, or DNA extracted from either of those sample types. General study outcomes and caveats: How much clinical and demographic metadata was included differed by source and by participant, and the metadata was provided uncurated.

As concerns this clone: What this receptor recognizes is not known. No base-level quality is on record; no much larger clone is a single base apart.

TCRbeta CDR3 regions were amplified from genomic DNA using the immunoSEQ Assay, a bias-controlled multiplex PCR. The published analysis was carried out like this. The number of nucleated cells in each sample was estimated from the amplification of reference gene primers within the assay. Sequence reads were collapsed and filtered to measure the absolute abundance of every unique TCRbeta CDR3 rearrangement. For each sample, productive Simpson clonality was calculated as the square root of Simpson's diversity index across productive rearrangements. Held by TCRdb, this immuneACCESS table contains in-frame sequences only and omits some clones. Under half of the omission traces to an unresolved V gene where checked; the cause of the rest is unknown. That table is the source of V, J and clone size, and D and trimming were worked out from the DNA. The sample table shows approximately 130,000 clones, and approximately 90% are seen once. The ten largest clones represent approximately 30% of the sample.

V is reduced by 5 bases and J by 7 bases, leaving a spacing of 5 bases between them. Measured from the cysteine to the phenylalanine, the CDR3 is 12 residues long. Of the read, only the CDR3 DNA is kept; its 36 bases are in frame from base 1. CDR1 KGHDR and CDR2 SFDVKD are derived from the germline V gene. The chain was built from TRBV24-1 and TRBJ1-6, with no confident D gene call. Specimen: peripheral blood. The clonotype was recovered from a man in his 70s with active or convalescent COVID-19. The CDR3 reads CATSGENSPLHF. Read as DNA, the sequence is TGTGCCACCAGTGGAGAAAATTCACCCCTCCACTTT.